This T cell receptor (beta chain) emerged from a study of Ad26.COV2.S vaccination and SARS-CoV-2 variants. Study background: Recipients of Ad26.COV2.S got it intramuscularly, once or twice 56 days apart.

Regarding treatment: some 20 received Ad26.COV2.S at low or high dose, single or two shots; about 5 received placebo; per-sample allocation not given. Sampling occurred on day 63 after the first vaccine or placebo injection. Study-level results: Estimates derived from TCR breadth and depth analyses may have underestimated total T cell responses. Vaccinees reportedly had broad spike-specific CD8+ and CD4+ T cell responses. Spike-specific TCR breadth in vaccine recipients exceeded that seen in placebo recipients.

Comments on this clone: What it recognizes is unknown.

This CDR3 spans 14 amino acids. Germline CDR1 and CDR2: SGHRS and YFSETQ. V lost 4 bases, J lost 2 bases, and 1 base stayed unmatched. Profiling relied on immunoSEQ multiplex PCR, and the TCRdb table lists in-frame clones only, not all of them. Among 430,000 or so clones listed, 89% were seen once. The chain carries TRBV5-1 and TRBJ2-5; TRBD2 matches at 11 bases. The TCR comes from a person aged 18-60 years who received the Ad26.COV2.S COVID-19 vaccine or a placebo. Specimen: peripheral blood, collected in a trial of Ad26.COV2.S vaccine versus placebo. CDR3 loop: CASSASGGQETQYF. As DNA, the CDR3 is TGCGCCAGCAGCGCTAGCGGGGGGCAAGAGACCCAGTACTTC.